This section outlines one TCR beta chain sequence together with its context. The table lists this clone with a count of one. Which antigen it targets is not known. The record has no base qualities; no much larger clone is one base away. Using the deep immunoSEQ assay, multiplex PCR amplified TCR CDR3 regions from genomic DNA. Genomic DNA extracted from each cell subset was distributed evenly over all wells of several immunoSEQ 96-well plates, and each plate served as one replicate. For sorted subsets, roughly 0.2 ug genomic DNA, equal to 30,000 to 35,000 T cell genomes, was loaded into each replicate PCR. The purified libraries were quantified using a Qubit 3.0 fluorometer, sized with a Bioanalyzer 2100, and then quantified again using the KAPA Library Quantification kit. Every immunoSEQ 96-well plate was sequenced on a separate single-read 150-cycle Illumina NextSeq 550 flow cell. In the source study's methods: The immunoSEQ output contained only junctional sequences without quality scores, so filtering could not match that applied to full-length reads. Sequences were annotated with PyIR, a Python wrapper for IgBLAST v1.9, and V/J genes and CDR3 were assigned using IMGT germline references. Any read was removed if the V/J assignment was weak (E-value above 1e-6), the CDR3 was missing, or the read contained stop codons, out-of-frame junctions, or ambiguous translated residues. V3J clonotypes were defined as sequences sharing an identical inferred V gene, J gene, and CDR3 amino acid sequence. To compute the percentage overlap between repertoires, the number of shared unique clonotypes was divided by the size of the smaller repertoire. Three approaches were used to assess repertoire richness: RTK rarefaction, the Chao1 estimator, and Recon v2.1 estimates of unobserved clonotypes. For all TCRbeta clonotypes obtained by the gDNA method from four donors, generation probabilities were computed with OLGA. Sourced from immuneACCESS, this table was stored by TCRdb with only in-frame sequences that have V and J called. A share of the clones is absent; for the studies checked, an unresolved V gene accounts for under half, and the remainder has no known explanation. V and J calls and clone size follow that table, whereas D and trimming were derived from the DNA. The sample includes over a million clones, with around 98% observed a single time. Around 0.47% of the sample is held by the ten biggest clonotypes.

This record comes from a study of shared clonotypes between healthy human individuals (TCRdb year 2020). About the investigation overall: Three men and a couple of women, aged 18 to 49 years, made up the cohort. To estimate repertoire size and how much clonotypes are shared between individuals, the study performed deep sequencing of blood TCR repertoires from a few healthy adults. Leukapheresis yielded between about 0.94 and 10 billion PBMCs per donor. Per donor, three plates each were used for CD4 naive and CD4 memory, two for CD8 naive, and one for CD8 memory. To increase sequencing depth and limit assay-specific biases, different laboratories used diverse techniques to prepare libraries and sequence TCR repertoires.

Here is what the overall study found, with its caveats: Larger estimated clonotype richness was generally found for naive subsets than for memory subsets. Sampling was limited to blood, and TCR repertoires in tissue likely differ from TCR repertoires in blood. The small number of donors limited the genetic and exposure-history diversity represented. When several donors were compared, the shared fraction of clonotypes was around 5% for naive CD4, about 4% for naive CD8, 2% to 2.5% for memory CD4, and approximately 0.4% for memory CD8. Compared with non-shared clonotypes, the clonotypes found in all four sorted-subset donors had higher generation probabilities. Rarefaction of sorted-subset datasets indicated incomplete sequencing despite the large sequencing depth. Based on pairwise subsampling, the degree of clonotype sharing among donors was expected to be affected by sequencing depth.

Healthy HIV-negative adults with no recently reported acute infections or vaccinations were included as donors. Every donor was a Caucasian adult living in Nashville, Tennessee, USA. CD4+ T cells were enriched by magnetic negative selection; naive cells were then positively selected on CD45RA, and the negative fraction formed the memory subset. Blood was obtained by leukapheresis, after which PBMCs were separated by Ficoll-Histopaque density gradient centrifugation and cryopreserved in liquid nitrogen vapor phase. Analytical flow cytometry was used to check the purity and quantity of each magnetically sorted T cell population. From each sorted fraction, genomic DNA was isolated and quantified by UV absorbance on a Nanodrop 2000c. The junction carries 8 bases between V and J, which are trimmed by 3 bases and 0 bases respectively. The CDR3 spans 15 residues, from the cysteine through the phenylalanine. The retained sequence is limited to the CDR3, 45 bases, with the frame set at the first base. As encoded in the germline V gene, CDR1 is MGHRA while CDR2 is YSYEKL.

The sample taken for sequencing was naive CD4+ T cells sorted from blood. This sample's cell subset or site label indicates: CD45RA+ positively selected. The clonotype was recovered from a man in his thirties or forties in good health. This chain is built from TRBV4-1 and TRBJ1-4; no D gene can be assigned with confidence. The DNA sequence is TGCGCCAGCAGCCACTTGGCCACAACTAATGAAAAACTGTTTTTT. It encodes CASSHLATTNEKLFF.